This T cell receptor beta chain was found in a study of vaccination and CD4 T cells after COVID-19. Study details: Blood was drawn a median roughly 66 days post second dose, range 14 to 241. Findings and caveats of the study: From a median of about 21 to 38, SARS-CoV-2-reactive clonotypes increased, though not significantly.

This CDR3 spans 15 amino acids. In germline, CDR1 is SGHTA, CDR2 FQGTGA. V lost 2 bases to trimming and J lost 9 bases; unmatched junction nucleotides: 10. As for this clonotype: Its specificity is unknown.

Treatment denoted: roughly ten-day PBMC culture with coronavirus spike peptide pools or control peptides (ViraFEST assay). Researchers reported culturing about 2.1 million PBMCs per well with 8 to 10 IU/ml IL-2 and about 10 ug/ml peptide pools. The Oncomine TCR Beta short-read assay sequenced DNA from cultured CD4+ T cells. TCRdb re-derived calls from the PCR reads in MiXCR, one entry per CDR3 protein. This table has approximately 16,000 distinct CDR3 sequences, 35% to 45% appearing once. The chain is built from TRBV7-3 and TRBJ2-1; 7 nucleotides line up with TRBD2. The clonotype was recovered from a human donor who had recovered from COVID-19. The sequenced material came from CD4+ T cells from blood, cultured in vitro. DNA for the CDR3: TGTGCCAGCAGCTTAGATACTAGCGTCCTAGGTGAGCAGTTCTTC. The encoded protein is CASSLDTSVLGEQFF.